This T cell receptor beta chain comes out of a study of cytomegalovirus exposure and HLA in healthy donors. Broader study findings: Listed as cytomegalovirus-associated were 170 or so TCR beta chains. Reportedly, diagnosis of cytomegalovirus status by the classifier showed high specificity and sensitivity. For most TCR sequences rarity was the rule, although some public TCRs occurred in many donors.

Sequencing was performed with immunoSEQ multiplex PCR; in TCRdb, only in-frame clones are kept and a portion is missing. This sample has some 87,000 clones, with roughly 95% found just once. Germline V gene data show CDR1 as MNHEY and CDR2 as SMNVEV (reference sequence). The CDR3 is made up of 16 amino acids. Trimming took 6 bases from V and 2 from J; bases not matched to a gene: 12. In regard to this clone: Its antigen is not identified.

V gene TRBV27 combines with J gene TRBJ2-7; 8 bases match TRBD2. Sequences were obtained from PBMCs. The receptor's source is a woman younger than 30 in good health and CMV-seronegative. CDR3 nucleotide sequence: TGTGCCAGCAGCCTTAGTGGACTAGCAGGCCCCTACGAGCAGTACTTC. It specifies CASSLSGLAGPYEQYF.